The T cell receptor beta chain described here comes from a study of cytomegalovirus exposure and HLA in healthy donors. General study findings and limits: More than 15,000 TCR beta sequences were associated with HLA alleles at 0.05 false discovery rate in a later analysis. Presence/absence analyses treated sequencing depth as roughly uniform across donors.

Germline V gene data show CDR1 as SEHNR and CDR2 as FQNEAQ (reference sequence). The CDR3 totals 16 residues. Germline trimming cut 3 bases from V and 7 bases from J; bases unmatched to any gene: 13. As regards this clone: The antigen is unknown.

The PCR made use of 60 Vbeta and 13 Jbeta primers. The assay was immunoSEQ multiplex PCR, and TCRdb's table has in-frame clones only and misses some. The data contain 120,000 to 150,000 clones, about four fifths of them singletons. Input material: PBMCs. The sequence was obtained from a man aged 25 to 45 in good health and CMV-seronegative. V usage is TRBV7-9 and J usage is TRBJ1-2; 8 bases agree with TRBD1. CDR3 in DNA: TGTGCCAGCAGCTTTTTACGTCGGCAGGGGGCGCTTGGCTACACCTTC. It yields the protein CASSFLRRQGALGYTF.